This TCR beta chain stems from a study of T cells in localized non-small cell lung cancer. The CDR3 length is 15 residues. Assay used: immunoSEQ multiplex PCR; TCRdb lists only in-frame clones, some missing. The table shows 50,000 to 55,000 clones, with roughly 84% occurring only once. This chain links TRBV21-1 with TRBJ2-3; the table's D call of TRBD1 was not tested on the DNA. TRBV21-1 corresponds to a pseudogene. This clonotype was obtained from a man aged 35-69 years with stage III lung adenocarcinoma. The sequences come from peripheral blood mononuclear cells, collected before any cancer treatment. The CDR3: CASSRSKGATDTQYF. In nucleotides, the CDR3 is TGTGCCAGCAGCCGGAGTAAGGGGGCCACAGATACGCAGTATTTT.